This TCR beta chain was captured in a study of preoperative IRX-2 immunotherapy in early breast cancer. Trimming pared 0 bases from V and 1 base from J, leaving 6 bases between. CDR3 length equals 13 residues. CDR1 GTSNPN and CDR2 SVGIG come from the germline V gene (reference sequence). Treatment indicated: preoperative locoregional IRX-2 cytokine immunotherapy. Preoperative locoregional IRX-2 cytokine immunotherapy was tested in the phase Ib source study. TCRdb keeps only in-frame clones here, not all; method: immunoSEQ multiplex PCR. Among 90,000 to 100,000 clones listed, roughly 89% were seen once.

This material consisted of tumor tissue, taken after IRX-2 immunotherapy. The source is a human donor with breast cancer. The chain recombines TRBV30 with TRBJ1-1; D not certain. CDR3 sequence (DNA): TGTGCCTGGAGTGTACGGGAGAACACTGAAGCTTTCTTT. Translating it yields CAWSVRENTEAFF.